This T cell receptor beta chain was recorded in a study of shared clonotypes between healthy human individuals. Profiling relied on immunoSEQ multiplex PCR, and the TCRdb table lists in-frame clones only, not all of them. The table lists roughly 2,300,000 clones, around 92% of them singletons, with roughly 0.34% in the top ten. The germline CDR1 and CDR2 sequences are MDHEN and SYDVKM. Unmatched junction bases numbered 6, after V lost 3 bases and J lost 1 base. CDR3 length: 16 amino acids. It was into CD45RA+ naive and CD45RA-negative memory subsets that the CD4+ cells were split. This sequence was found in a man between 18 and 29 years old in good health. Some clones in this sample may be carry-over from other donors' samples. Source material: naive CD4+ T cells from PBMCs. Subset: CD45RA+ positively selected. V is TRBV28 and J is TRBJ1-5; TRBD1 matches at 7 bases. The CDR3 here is CASSFRDRDSNQPQHF. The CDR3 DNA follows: TGTGCCAGCAGTTTTCGCGACAGGGACAGCAATCAGCCCCAGCATTTT.